The T cell receptor beta chain under discussion was sequenced for a study of identical twins. Study-wide results and limits: Fewer insertions marked abundant cord blood beta clonotypes; young adult naive trended weakly, memory not at all.

Looked up from germline, CDR1 is MGHRA and CDR2 is YSYEKL. CDR3 size: 14 residues. Each CDR3 protein gets one entry after TCRdb re-called the 5' RACE reads with MiXCR. The table records under 900,000 distinct CDR3 sequences, approximately 13% of them present only once. This clonotype was detected a few times. The antigen is undetermined. One junction end does not reproduce the germline sequence, and a read error may be involved. This sample was also put to use in a study of yellow fever vaccine responses in identical twins. Per that study: Twins' vaccine T cell response reportedly gave the appearance of partial convergence and partial personalization.

The genes are TRBV4-1 and TRBJ2-5, with 7 bases aligning to TRBD2. Source material: PBMCs. This TCR was recovered from a woman aged 18-29 years in good health. Written as DNA, the CDR3 is TGCGCCAGCAGCCCGGGGACCGACGGGAGGACCCAATACTTC. Its protein is CASSPGTDGRTQYF.